This T cell receptor beta chain came from a study of T cell changes during pregnancy in multiple sclerosis (dated by TCRdb to between 2017 and 2020). Background on the whole study: The study examined how the T cell repertoire changed over the course of pregnancy in women with multiple sclerosis.

Libraries were prepared through the immunoSEQ multiplex PCR assay. TCRdb's version of the immuneACCESS table is confined to in-frame rearrangements and falls short of the full clone set. An unresolved V gene accounts for under half of the shortfall where checked; the remainder is of unknown origin. The sample table contains about 68,000 clones; only one count was recorded for approximately 90% of them. The ten largest make up around 1.5% of the sample. In regard to this clone: Its antigen remains undetermined. It has no much larger one-base neighbor in the sample; base qualities were not kept.

This TCR derives from a female donor with multiple sclerosis, enrolled in a pregnancy study. Sequenced here: peripheral blood, sampled in the third trimester of pregnancy.

CDR3 reads: CAIRPGRGQTYEQYF. The DNA reads as follows: TGTGCCATCAGACCCGGGAGAGGGCAAACCTACGAGCAGTACTTC. Recombination connected TRBV10-3 to TRBJ2-7, with TRBD2 tentatively as D gene (6 bases match). V was cut back by 6 bases and J by 2 bases, leaving a gap of 17 bases between them. Based on the germline V gene, the CDR1 and CDR2 sequences are ENHRY and SYGVKD. Its CDR3 holds 15 amino acids, cysteine through phenylalanine. Of the read, only the CDR3 DNA is kept; its 45 bases are in frame from base 1.